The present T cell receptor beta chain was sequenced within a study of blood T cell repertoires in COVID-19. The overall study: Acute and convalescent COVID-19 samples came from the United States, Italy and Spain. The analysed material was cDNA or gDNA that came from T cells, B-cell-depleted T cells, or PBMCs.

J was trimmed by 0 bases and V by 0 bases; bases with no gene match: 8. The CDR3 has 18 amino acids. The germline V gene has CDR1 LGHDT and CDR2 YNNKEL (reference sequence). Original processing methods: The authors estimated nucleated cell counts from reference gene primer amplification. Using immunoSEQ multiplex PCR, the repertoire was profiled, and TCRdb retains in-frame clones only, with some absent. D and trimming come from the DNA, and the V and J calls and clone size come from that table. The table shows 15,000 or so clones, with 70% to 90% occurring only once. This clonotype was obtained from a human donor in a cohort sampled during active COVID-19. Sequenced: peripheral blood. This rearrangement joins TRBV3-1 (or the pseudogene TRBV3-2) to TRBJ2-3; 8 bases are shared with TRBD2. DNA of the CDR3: TGTGCCAGCAGCCAAGATCTACTAGCGGTGGCTAGCACAGATACGCAGTATTTT. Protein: CASSQDLLAVASTDTQYF.